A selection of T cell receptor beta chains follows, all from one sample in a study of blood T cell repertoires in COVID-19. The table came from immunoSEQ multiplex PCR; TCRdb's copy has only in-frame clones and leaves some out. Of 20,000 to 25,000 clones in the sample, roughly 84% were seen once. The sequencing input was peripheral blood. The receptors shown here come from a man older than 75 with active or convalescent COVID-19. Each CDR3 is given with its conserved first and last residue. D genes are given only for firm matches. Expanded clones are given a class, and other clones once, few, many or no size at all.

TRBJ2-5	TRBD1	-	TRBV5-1	CASSKNPGQGGETQYF	TGCGCCAGCAGCAAAAATCCGGGACAGGGTGGGGAGACCCAGTACTTC
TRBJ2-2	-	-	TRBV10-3	CAISELPIHIVTGELFF	TGTGCCATCAGTGAGTTACCGATCCATATAGTCACCGGGGAGCTGTTTTTT
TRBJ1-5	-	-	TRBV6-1	CASSEAGSQPQHF	TGTGCCAGCAGTGAAGCTGGGAGTCAGCCCCAGCATTTT
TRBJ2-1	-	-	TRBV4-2	CASSPSGEVGWDEQFF	TGTGCCAGCAGCCCATCGGGTGAGGTGGGTTGGGATGAGCAGTTCTTC
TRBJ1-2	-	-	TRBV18	CASSPPPGYGYTF	TGTGCCAGCTCACCACCCCCGGGCTATGGCTACACCTTC
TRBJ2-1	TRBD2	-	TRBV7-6	CASSPSGGTYNEQFF	TGTGCCAGCAGCCCAAGCGGGGGAACCTACAATGAGCAGTTCTTC
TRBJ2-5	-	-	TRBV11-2	CASSPLREAKTQYF	TGTGCCAGCAGCCCCCTTCGAGAGGCGAAGACCCAGTACTTC
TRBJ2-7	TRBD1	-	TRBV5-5	CASSATGTGVYEQYF	TGTGCCAGCAGCGCAACCGGGACAGGAGTCTACGAGCAGTACTTC
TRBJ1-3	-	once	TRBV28	CATCSWSTSGNTIYF	TGTGCCACCTGTTCGTGGTCTACCTCTGGAAACACCATATATTTT
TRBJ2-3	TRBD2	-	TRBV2	CASSEGGLGADTQYF	TGTGCCAGCAGTGAGGGGGGGTTAGGGGCAGATACGCAGTATTTT
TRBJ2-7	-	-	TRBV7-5	CARSSSEQYF	TGTGCCAGAAGCTCCAGCGAGCAGTACTTC
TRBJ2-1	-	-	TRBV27	CASSFKPGTNNEQFF	TGTGCCAGCAGTTTCAAACCCGGGACAAACAATGAGCAGTTCTTC
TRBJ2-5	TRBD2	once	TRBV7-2	CASSLVTSGGGTQYF	TGTGCCAGCAGCTTGGTGACTAGCGGGGGTGGGACCCAGTACTTC
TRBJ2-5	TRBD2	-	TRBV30	CAWGTSGRFGETQYF	TGTGCCTGGGGGACTAGCGGGAGGTTTGGAGAGACCCAGTACTTC
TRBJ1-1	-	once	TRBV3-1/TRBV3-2	CASSQRTEAFF	TGTGCCAGCAGCCAGCGCACTGAAGCTTTCTTT
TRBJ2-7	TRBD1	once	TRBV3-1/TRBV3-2	CASSWEGQGIREQYF	TGTGCCAGCAGCTGGGAGGGACAGGGTATACGCGAGCAGTACTTC
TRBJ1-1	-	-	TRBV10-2	CASKAENTEAFF	TGCGCCAGCAAGGCGGAGAACACTGAAGCTTTCTTT
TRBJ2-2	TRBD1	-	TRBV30	CAWSYRGRGTGELFF	TGTGCCTGGAGTTACAGGGGCCGGGGCACCGGGGAGCTGTTTTTT
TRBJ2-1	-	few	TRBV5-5	CASSLARGRRGSSYNEQFF	TGTGCCAGCAGCTTGGCCCGAGGGAGGAGAGGAAGCTCCTACAATGAGCAGTTCTTC
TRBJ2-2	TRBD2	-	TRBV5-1	CASTGLAGGRHTGELFF	TGCGCCAGCACCGGACTAGCGGGGGGGCGTCACACCGGGGAGCTGTTTTTT
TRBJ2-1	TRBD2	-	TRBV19	CASSDRGTSGRSGEQFF	TGTGCCAGTAGCGATCGCGGGACTAGCGGGAGATCGGGTGAGCAGTTCTTC
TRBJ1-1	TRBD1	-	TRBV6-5	CASSSGQGKSGAFF	TGTGCCAGCAGTTCGGGACAGGGAAAGTCTGGAGCTTTCTTT
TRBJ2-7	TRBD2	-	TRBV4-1	CASSQDSSGAYEQYF	TGCGCCAGCAGCCAAGACTCTAGCGGGGCCTACGAGCAGTACTTC
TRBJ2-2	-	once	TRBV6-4	CASSVEGSNTGELFF	TGTGCCAGCAGTGTGGAGGGCTCAAACACCGGGGAGCTGTTTTTT
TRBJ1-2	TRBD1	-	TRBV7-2	CASSLRDRETYGYTF	TGTGCCAGCAGCTTGAGAGACAGGGAGACCTATGGCTACACCTTC
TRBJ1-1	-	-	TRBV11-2	CASSFGTWRNTEAFF	TGTGCCAGCAGCTTTGGGACTTGGAGGAACACTGAAGCTTTCTTT
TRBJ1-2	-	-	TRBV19	CASSKSGSNYGYTF	TGTGCCAGTAGTAAGTCCGGGTCCAACTATGGCTACACCTTC
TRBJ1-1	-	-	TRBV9	CASSLSPEVGAFF	TGTGCCAGCAGCCTCAGTCCTGAAGTTGGAGCTTTCTTT
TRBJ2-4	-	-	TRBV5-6	CASSRRGAIQYF	TGTGCCAGCAGCCGTCGGGGGGCCATTCAGTACTTC
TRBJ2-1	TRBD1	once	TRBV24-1	CATQQGANYNEQFF	TGTGCCACACAACAGGGGGCGAACTACAATGAGCAGTTCTTC
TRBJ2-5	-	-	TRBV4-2	CASSRGDQETQYF	TGTGCCAGCAGCCGGGGGGACCAAGAGACCCAGTACTTC
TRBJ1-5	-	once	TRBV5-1	CASRLGQRDSPQHF	TGCGCCAGCAGGCTCGGACAGCGAGATTCGCCCCAGCATTTT
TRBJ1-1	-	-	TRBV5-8	CASSFLARNTEAFF	TGTGCCAGCAGCTTTCTGGCCAGGAACACTGAAGCTTTCTTT
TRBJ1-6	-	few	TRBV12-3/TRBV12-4	CASSPTGDSPLHF	TGTGCCAGCAGTCCTACCGGGGATTCACCCCTCCACTTT
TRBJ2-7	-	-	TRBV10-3	CAISASTGYEQYF	TGTGCCATCAGTGCATCTACAGGTTACGAGCAGTACTTC
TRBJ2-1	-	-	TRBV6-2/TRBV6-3	CASSYGSQEQFF	TGTGCCAGCAGTTACGGGAGCCAGGAGCAGTTCTTC
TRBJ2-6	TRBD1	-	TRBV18	CASSPAGTGAQGANVLTF	TGTGCCAGCTCACCGGCCGGGACAGGGGCCCAAGGGGCCAACGTCCTGACTTTC
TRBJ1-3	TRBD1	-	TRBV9	CASSPQGPGNTIYF	TGTGCCAGCAGCCCACAGGGGCCTGGAAACACCATATATTTT
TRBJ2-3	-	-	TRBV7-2	CASSLRTGADTQYF	TGTGCCAGCAGCTTGAGGACTGGAGCAGATACGCAGTATTTT
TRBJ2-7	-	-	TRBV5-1	CASRGGPYEQYF	TGCGCCAGCAGGGGGGGACCCTACGAGCAGTACTTC
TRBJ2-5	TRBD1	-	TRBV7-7	CASSLHQGAGETQYF	TGTGCTAGCAGCTTACATCAGGGGGCCGGGGAGACCCAGTACTTC
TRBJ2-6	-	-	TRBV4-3	CASSQVLSSGANVLTF	TGCGCCAGCAGCCAAGTTCTGAGCTCTGGGGCCAACGTCCTGACTTTC
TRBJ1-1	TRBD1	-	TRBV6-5	CASSLPGQGAPRAFF	TGTGCCAGCAGTCTCCCGGGACAGGGGGCACCCCGAGCTTTCTTT
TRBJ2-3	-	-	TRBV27	CASSLSPVRGKTDTQYF	TGTGCCAGCAGTTTATCCCCGGTTCGCGGGAAGACAGATACGCAGTATTTT
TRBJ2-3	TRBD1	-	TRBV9	CASRAPGQGGNTQYF	TGTGCCAGCAGGGCGCCGGGACAGGGAGGGAATACGCAGTATTTT
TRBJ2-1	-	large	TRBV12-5	CASGPGDYYNEQFF	TGTGCTAGTGGTCCCGGCGACTACTACAATGAGCAGTTCTTC
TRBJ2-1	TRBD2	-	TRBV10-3	CAISESTSADAYNEQFF	TGTGCCATCAGTGAGTCTACTAGCGCCGACGCCTACAATGAGCAGTTCTTC
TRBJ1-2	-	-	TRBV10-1	CASSDGDPSGYGYTF	TGCGCCAGCAGTGACGGAGACCCCTCGGGCTATGGCTACACCTTC
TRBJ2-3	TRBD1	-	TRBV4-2	CASSSDRGLEYTQYF	TGTGCCAGCAGCTCGGACAGGGGGCTCGAGTATACGCAGTATTTT
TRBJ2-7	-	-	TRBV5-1	CASSLSQGVTYEQYF	TGCGCCAGCAGCTTGTCACAGGGCGTTACCTACGAGCAGTACTTC